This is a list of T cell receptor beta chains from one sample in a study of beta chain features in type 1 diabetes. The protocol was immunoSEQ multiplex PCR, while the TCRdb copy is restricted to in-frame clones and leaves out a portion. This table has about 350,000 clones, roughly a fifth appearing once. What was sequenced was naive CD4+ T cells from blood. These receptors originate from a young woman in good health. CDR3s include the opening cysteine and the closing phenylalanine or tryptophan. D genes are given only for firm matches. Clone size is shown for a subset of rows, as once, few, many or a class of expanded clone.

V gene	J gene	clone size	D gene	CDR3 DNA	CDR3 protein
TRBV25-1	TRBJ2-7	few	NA	TGTGCCAGCAGTGGGCCCTACGAGCAGTACTTC	CASSGPYEQYF
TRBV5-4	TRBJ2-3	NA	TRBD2	TGTGCCAGCAGGAACGGGACTAGCGGTACAGATACGCAGTATTTT	CASRNGTSGTDTQYF
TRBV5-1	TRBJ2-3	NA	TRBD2	TGCGCCAGCAGCCCGATTTCAGCGGGAGATACAGATACGCAGTATTTT	CASSPISAGDTDTQYF
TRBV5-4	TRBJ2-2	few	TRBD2	TGTGCCAGCACCCCCGGGACTAGCGGGTTGACCGGGGAGCTGTTTTTT	CASTPGTSGLTGELFF
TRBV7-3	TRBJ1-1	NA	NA	TGTGCCAGCAGCTTGGACATGAACACTGAAGCTTTCTTT	CASSLDMNTEAFF
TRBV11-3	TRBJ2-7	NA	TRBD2	TGTGCCAGCAGCTTAGAAGCGGGAGATGGTTACGAGCAGTACTTC	CASSLEAGDGYEQYF
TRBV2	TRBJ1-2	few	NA	TGTGCCAGCAGTGAGGCGAACAGGGCAGGTGGCTACACCTTC	CASSEANRAGGYTF
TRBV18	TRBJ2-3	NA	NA	TGTGCCAGCTCACCAGCGGCTAGCGTGAGAGCAGATACGCAGTATTTT	CASSPAASVRADTQYF
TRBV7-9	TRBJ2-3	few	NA	TGTGCCAGCAGCTCTAGCAGCCCGGCAGATACGCAGTATTTT	CASSSSSPADTQYF
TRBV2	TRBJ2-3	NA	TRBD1	TGTGCCAGCAGCCCTGGGACAGGGAGGGGTCCAGATACGCAGTATTTT	CASSPGTGRGPDTQYF
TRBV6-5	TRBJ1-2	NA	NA	TGTGCCAGCAGTTACGGAGGGAGCCCCCAAATATCTGGCTACACCTTC	CASSYGGSPQISGYTF
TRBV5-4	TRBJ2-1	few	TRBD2	TGTGCCAGCAGCTTGCGGGCGGGAGGGTCCTACAATGAGCAGTTCTTC	CASSLRAGGSYNEQFF